This T cell receptor beta chain was identified in a study of blood T cell repertoires in COVID-19. Turning to the study itself: Acute-phase and convalescent COVID-19 samples originated in the United States, Italy and Spain. Sample material is recorded as cDNA or gDNA derived from T cells, B-cell-depleted T cells, or PBMCs.

Only one count was recorded for this clone. The CDR3 length is 18 residues. Trimming at V came to 4 bases and at J to 0 bases, leaving 6 bases not matched to a gene. Germline CDR1 MNHNS, CDR2 SASEGT. Per the original data handling: Reference gene primer amplification gave nucleated cell count estimates. Repertoires were generated with immunoSEQ multiplex PCR, while TCRdb's copy carries only in-frame clones and drops some. D and trimming were read from the DNA, whereas the V and J calls and clone size are those reported in that table. The sample contains some 89,000 clones, 90% of which appear only once.

The receptor was isolated from a man in his sixties with acute or convalescent COVID-19. J is TRBJ2-3 and V is TRBV6-1, with 14 bases fitting TRBD2. The sequenced material came from peripheral blood. The CDR3 loop reads CASSGTSGGPVSTDTQYF. The CDR3 DNA follows: TGTGCCAGCAGTGGGACTAGCGGGGGGCCCGTTAGCACAGATACGCAGTATTTT.